The table lists the clone carrying this TCR beta chain with a few counts. This entry is derived from a study of beta chain features in type 1 diabetes. The ends were cut back, 5 bases at V and 5 bases at J, with 14 bases in the middle. Germline CDR1 and CDR2: SGHRS and YFSETQ. The CDR3 contains 13 residues. Investigators reverse transcribed all isolated RNA, so they sequenced expressed TCRB transcripts. Clones were sequenced by immunoSEQ multiplex PCR, and TCRdb holds only the in-frame ones, with some missing. The data show about 900,000 clones, 15% to 20% seen once. Sequencing input: naive CD4+ T cells from blood. The TCR comes from a woman aged 18-35 years in good health. V gene TRBV5-1 combines with J gene TRBJ2-7, with D maybe TRBD2 (6 bases). CDR3 loop: CASSRGNNNEQYF. The CDR3 nucleotides are TGCGCCAGCAGTCGGGGGAATAATAACGAGCAGTACTTC. The full variable domain, its missing parts supplied by reference TRBV5-1 and TRBJ2-7, is KAGVTQTPRYLIKTRGQQVTLSCSPISGHRSVSWYQQTPGQGLQFLFEYFSETQRNKGNFPGRFSGRQFSNSRSEMNVSTLELGDSALYLCASSRGNNNEQYFGPGTRLTVT.